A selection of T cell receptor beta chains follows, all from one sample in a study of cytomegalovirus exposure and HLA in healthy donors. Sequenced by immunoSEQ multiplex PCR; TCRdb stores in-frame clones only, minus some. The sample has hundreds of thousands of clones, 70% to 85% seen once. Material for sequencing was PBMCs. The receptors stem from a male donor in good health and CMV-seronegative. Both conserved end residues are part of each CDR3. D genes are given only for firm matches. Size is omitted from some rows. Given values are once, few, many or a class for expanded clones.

TGTGCCAGCAGCTTAGAACAGGGTGGGGACAATGAGCAGTTCTTC	CASSLEQGGDNEQFF	.	TRBJ2-1	TRBV7-9	.
TGTTCCAGCAGCTTAGGGCTCAACACTGAAGCTTTCTTT	CSSSLGLNTEAFF	.	TRBJ1-1	TRBV7-9	.
TGTGCCAGCAGTACCCTAGACAGGATGAACACTGAAGCTTTCTTT	CASSTLDRMNTEAFF	few	TRBJ1-1	TRBV27	.
TGTGCCAGCAGCCCCACTAGCGGAGCCTACAATGAGCAGTTCTTC	CASSPTSGAYNEQFF	.	TRBJ2-1	TRBV5-6	TRBD2
TGTGCCAGCAGTGTACAGGGGGCGGGTGAAAAACTGTTTTTT	CASSVQGAGEKLFF	.	TRBJ1-4	TRBV27	TRBD1
TGTGCCAGCAGTGACCCCAACAGGGGTGGGGATGGCTACACCTTC	CASSDPNRGGDGYTF	.	TRBJ1-2	TRBV25-1	TRBD1
TGTGCCAGCAGCTTTATTGGCAGGCAGATTATGAACACTGAAGCTTTCTTT	CASSFIGRQIMNTEAFF	.	TRBJ1-1	TRBV11-2	.
TGTGCCAGCAGCGCAAGACTAGCGGAGCAAGAGACCCAGTACTTC	CASSARLAEQETQYF	.	TRBJ2-5	TRBV9	TRBD2
TGTGCCAGCAGCTTAGTTGTGGGCCCAACCTACGAGCAGTACTTC	CASSLVVGPTYEQYF	.	TRBJ2-7	TRBV7-9	.
TGTGCCAGCAGCTTACGGACAGGGCGGAATGAGCAGTTCTTC	CASSLRTGRNEQFF	.	TRBJ2-1	TRBV9	TRBD1
TGTGCCAGCAGTTACGCACAGACCTCTGGAAACACCATATATTTT	CASSYAQTSGNTIYF	.	TRBJ1-3	TRBV6-5	.
TGCGCCAGCACGTCATCAGGGGTGACTGAAGCTTTCTTT	CASTSSGVTEAFF	few	TRBJ1-1	TRBV5-1	.
TGTGCCAGCAGCGTAGCTTTTAGCGGGAGGGGGAAAGATACGCAGTATTTT	CASSVAFSGRGKDTQYF	.	TRBJ2-3	TRBV9	TRBD2
TGTGCCATCGCAGAGGGGGCGAACACCGGGGAGCTGTTTTTT	CAIAEGANTGELFF	.	TRBJ2-2	TRBV10-3	.
TGTGCCAGCAGCCTCACAGATACGCAGTATTTT	CASSLTDTQYF	.	TRBJ2-3	TRBV7-9	.
TGTGCCAGCAGCTTGGCCGTGGGGGGGGCGGGGTACTTC	CASSLAVGGAGYF	.	TRBJ2-7	TRBV5-6	.
TGTGCCAGCAGTGGGAGCAGGGGTTCCAACGAGCAGTACTTC	CASSGSRGSNEQYF	.	TRBJ2-7	TRBV2	.
TGCGCCAGCAGGCCTTCGACTGACACCGGGGAGCTGTTTTTT	CASRPSTDTGELFF	.	TRBJ2-2	TRBV5-1	.
TGTGCCAGCAGCCAAGATGCAGCGGGTGAGCAGTTCTTC	CASSQDAAGEQFF	once	TRBJ2-1	TRBV4-2	.
TGTGCCAGCAGTTACTACCCAGACAGGGTGGGCTATGGCTACACCTTC	CASSYYPDRVGYGYTF	.	TRBJ1-2	TRBV6-5	TRBD1
TGTGCCAGCAGCTTGGAGGGACTAGCGGGAGCTGGGGCCAACGTCCTGACCTTC	CASSLEGLAGAGANVLTF	.	TRBJ2-6	TRBV5-4	TRBD2
TGTGCCAGCAGTTTACGGCCGGGACAGGGGGCTTTCGGTCAGCCCCAGCATTTT	CASSLRPGQGAFGQPQHF	once	TRBJ1-5	TRBV27	TRBD1
TGTGCCAGCAGTGAAAAGGGTCAGGGGTTTACTGAAGCTTTCTTT	CASSEKGQGFTEAFF	few	TRBJ1-1	TRBV2	.
TGTGCCAGCAGTTCCTACAGGGACGAGCAGTACTTC	CASSSYRDEQYF	.	TRBJ2-7	TRBV27	.
TGTGCCAGTAGTATTGGACAGACCCTTAATCAGCCCCAGCATTTT	CASSIGQTLNQPQHF	few	TRBJ1-5	TRBV19	.
TGTGCCAGTAGTATCAGGGGGCCGTACGAGCAGTACTTC	CASSIRGPYEQYF	.	TRBJ2-7	TRBV19	TRBD1
TGTGCCAGCAGCGTTAGAGTGGGACAGAGCGAGCAGTTCTTC	CASSVRVGQSEQFF	.	TRBJ2-1	TRBV9	TRBD1
TGTGCCAGCAGTTTACGACTAGCGGGGCCCTACGAGCAGTACTTC	CASSLRLAGPYEQYF	.	TRBJ2-7	TRBV27	TRBD2
TGTGCCAGCAGCGTAGATTCCCCTAGCGGCGAGCAGTACTTC	CASSVDSPSGEQYF	.	TRBJ2-7	TRBV9	TRBD2
TGCGCCAGCAGCCAACTTGTGAATAGCGGGAGTTCCTCCTACGAGCAGTACTTC	CASSQLVNSGSSSYEQYF	.	TRBJ2-7	TRBV4-1	TRBD2
TGTGCCAGCAGCCAAGGAGGGGGCCATGACGAGCAGTACTTC	CASSQGGGHDEQYF	.	TRBJ2-7	TRBV6-5	.
TGCGCCAGCAGCTTGGGCGTTGGGACTAGCTCCTACAATGAGCAGTTCTTC	CASSLGVGTSSYNEQFF	.	TRBJ2-1	TRBV5-1	TRBD2
TGTGCCAGCAGGCGACAGGGGGCAGTTAGGCAGCCCCAGCATTTT	CASRRQGAVRQPQHF	.	TRBJ1-5	TRBV28	TRBD1
TGTGCCAGCAGCTTCCGACTAGCGGGTTCCTACAATGAGCAGTTCTTC	CASSFRLAGSYNEQFF	.	TRBJ2-1	TRBV5-6	TRBD2
TGCGCCAGCAGTCGAGGGGGACAGGGCGCCTACGAGCAGTACTTC	CASSRGGQGAYEQYF	.	TRBJ2-7	TRBV10-2	TRBD1
TGTGCCAGCATCCCGCGCCAGGGTTACAATGAGCAGTTCTTC	CASIPRQGYNEQFF	.	TRBJ2-1	TRBV27	.
TGTGCCAGCAGCCAAGGTACAGGGGGCGGTTTTGGCTACACCTTC	CASSQGTGGGFGYTF	few	TRBJ1-2	TRBV4-2	TRBD1
TGTGCCAGCAGTTACTCTCTTCTGCAGGTTTCGGTCTTC	CASSYSLLQVSVF	.	TRBJ2-1	TRBV6-5	.
TGTGCCAGCAGCTCCCCCCAGGGGTCTAATGAAAAACTGTTTTTT	CASSSPQGSNEKLFF	few	TRBJ1-4	TRBV7-9	.
TGTGCCAGCAGTGAAATTAGGAACACCGGGGAGCTGTTTTTT	CASSEIRNTGELFF	.	TRBJ2-2	TRBV6-1	.